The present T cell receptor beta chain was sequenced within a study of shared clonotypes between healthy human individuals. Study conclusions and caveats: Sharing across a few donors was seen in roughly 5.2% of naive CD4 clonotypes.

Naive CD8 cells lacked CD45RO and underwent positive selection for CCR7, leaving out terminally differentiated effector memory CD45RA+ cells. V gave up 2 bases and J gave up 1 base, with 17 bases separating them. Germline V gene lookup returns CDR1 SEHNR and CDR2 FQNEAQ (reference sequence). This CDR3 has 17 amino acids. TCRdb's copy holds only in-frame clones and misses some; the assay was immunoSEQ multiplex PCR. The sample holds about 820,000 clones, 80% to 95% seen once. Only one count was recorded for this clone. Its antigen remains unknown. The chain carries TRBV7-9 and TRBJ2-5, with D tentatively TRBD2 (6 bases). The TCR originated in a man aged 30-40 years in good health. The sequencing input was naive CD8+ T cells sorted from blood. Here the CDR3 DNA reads TGTGCCAGCAGCTTACGGGGTTTGGCGGGGCCCCAAGAGACCCAGTACTTC. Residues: CASSLRGLAGPQETQYF. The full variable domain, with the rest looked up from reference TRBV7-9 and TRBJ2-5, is DTGVSQNPRHKITKRGQNVTFRCDPISEHNRLYWYRQTLGQGPEFLTYFQNEAQLEKSRLLSDRFSAERPKGSFSTLEIQRTEQGDSAMYLCASSLRGLAGPQETQYFGPGTRLLVL.